This T cell receptor beta chain was captured by sequencing in a study of cytomegalovirus exposure and HLA in healthy donors. The PCR made use of 60 Vbeta and 13 Jbeta primers. Sequenced by immunoSEQ multiplex PCR; TCRdb stores in-frame clones only, minus some. The sample lists around 270,000 clones, 80% occurring once. Germline CDR1 is SGHRS and CDR2 is YFSETQ. CDR3 length: 16 residues. Trimming took 0 bases from V and 8 from J, leaving 20 bases between them. The receptor was isolated from a girl aged 2-10 years in good health and CMV-seronegative. Sequenced: PBMCs. The rearrangement links TRBV5-1 to TRBJ2-5, with D maybe TRBD2 (6 bases). The DNA of the CDR3 is TGCGCCAGCAGCTTGGAGTGGCTAGCGAAGGGGAATACCCAGTACTTC. Protein sequence: CASSLEWLAKGNTQYF. Drawing the rest from reference TRBV5-1 and TRBJ2-5, the complete variable domain is KAGVTQTPRYLIKTRGQQVTLSCSPISGHRSVSWYQQTPGQGLQFLFEYFSETQRNKGNFPGRFSGRQFSNSRSEMNVSTLELGDSALYLCASSLEWLAKGNTQYFGPGTRLLVL.